The entry that follows covers one T cell receptor beta chain sequence. Its antigen remains unidentified. Assay used: immunoSEQ multiplex PCR; TCRdb lists only in-frame clones, some missing. The table has approximately 450,000 clones, approximately 92% seen once. This sample stems from a study of Ad26.COV2.S vaccination and SARS-CoV-2 variants. Study at large: Donor allocation was to the COV1001 Ad26.COV2.S trial arm. Ad26.COV2.S was injected intramuscularly once or twice, 56 days apart.

CDR1 and CDR2 from the germline V gene are GTSNPN and SVGIG (reference sequence). The CDR3 loop spans 16 amino acids. V was shortened by 1 base and J by 2 bases, with 17 bases between the two germline ends. General study findings and limits: The placebo group had lower spike-specific TCR breadth than the vaccine recipients did.

Documented treatment: around 19 received Ad26.COV2.S at low or high dose, single or two shots; about 5 received placebo; per-sample allocation not given. After the first vaccine or placebo injection, samples were drawn on day 63. Immunization relied on an Ad26 vector, which expressed Wuhan-strain SARS-CoV-2 spike. Material: peripheral blood, obtained in a trial of Ad26.COV2.S vaccine versus placebo. This clonotype was obtained from a person aged 18-60 years who received the Ad26.COV2.S COVID-19 vaccine or a placebo. This chain connects TRBV30 to TRBJ1-2; D may be TRBD1 (5 bases). The DNA of the CDR3 is TGTGCCTGGAGTGACTTCTTGCGGGGGGAGAACTATGGCTACACCTTC. Its protein is CAWSDFLRGENYGYTF.